A single sample gave rise to the 17 T cell receptor beta chains below, sequenced in a study of T cell responses to AZD1222 COVID-19 vaccine. Using immunoSEQ multiplex PCR, the repertoire was profiled, and TCRdb retains in-frame clones only, with some absent. The table has roughly 80,000 clones, 75% to 95% seen once; the top ten hold approximately 5%. The sample in question was peripheral blood, obtained 28 days after the second AZD1222 dose. Receptor source: an adult who received the AZD1222 COVID-19 vaccine.

The J gene is TRBJ1-4, the V gene TRBV5-1, with D possibly being TRBD1 (5 bases). Germline CDR1 and CDR2: SGHRS and YFSETQ. V dropped 4 bases and J dropped 8 bases, with 15 bases sitting between them. This CDR3 spans 14 amino acids. In DNA form, the CDR3 reads TGCGCCAGCAGCCAACAGGCTCCCTGGGAAAAACTGTTTTTT. This translates into CASSQQAPWEKLFF.

The rearrangement links TRBV7-8 to TRBJ2-5, with 9 bases aligning to TRBD2. The CDR3 totals 16 residues. Germline CDR1 reads SGHVS; CDR2 reads FQNEAQ. Losses at the gene ends were 1 base for V and 5 bases for J; bases not matched to a gene: 8. CDR3 nucleotides: TGTGCCAGCAGCTTAGAGGCGGGGGGGCCAGGGGAGACCCAGTACTTC. Translation: CASSLEAGGPGETQYF.

The J gene is TRBJ1-1, the V gene TRBV18; 7 positions match TRBD1. J was trimmed by 8 bases and V by 4 bases; bases with no gene match: 4. The germline CDR1 and CDR2 sequences are KGHSH and LQKENI. This CDR3 has 12 residues. For the CDR3, the DNA is TGTGCCAGCTCACGGGACAGACAGGAAGCTTTCTTT. Its protein product is CASSRDRQEAFF.

This chain connects TRBV6-5 to TRBJ1-5, with TRBD1 matching 8 bases. With 6 bases clipped from V and 5 bases from J, the junction kept 3 bases outside the gene matches. The CDR3 has 13 amino acids. Germline CDR1 MNHEY, CDR2 SVGAGI. The CDR3 protein is CASSSGGDQPQHF. In DNA form, the CDR3 reads TGTGCCAGCAGCTCAGGGGGCGATCAGCCCCAGCATTTT.

This chain joins TRBV6-2 or TRBV6-3 and TRBJ1-1; 9 bases match TRBD1. Trimming removed 7 bases from V and 5 bases from J; junction bases left unmatched: 11. The CDR3 covers 15 residues. CDR1 and CDR2 from the germline V gene are MNHEY and SVGEGT. The CDR3 sequence: CASTPLMDRGTEAFF. The CDR3 nucleotides read TGTGCCAGCACCCCACTGATGGACAGGGGTACTGAAGCTTTCTTT.

The chain recombines TRBV5-1 with TRBJ2-2; 11 nucleotides align to TRBD2. The V gene end was trimmed by 4 bases and the J gene end by 4 bases; junction bases not matched to a gene: 15. Germline CDR1 reads SGHRS; CDR2 reads YFSETQ. The CDR3 has 19 amino acids. The CDR3: CASSQGTSGGLLGTGELFF. The CDR3 DNA reads as TGCGCCAGCAGCCAGGGGACTAGCGGAGGATTGCTGGGCACCGGGGAGCTGTTTTTT.

This clone appeared once. This chain links TRBV23-1 with TRBJ1-3; D is uncertain. TRBV23-1 is sorted into the ORF group, with uncertain function. Trimming removed 7 bases from V and 0 bases from J, with 13 bases in between. CDR3 length: 15 amino acids. The CDR3 loop reads CASTQCFSSGNTIYF. The CDR3 region has the DNA TGCGCCAGCACTCAGTGTTTTAGCTCTGGAAACACCATATATTTT.

The chain carries TRBV12-3 or TRBV12-4 and TRBJ1-4; no definite D call. Between the trimmed V and J ends, which lost 5 bases and 8 bases, there was a span of 12 bases. CDR3 length equals 13 residues. CDR3 sequence reads: CASSPQRTEKLFF. CDR3 coding DNA: TGTGCCAGCAGTCCTCAGAGGACGGAAAAACTGTTTTTT.

This sequence joins TRBV4-3 and TRBJ1-6, with TRBD1 matching 9 bases. The germline CDR1 and CDR2 sequences are LGHNA and YSLEER. The CDR3 loop spans 18 amino acids. The J segment lost 3 bases and the V segment lost 2 bases, leaving 8 bases of the junction unmatched. CDR3 sequence: CASSQTSGTGIYNSPLHF. CDR3 bases: TGCGCCAGCAGCCAAACATCCGGGACAGGGATCTATAATTCACCCCTCCACTTT.

This chain links TRBV30 with TRBJ1-3; D is ambiguous. Germline V lookup: CDR1 GTSNPN, CDR2 SVGIG (reference sequence). CDR3 size: 12 residues. V was trimmed by 4 bases and J by 1 base, leaving 5 bases between them. CDR3 region: CAWKKSGNTIYF. CDR3 bases: TGTGCCTGGAAGAAGTCTGGAAACACCATATATTTT.

The V call is TRBV4-3, the J call TRBJ2-5, with TRBD2 identical over 10 bases. Trimming took 0 bases from V and 6 from J; bases not matched to a gene: 10. Germline lookup yields CDR1 LGHNA and CDR2 YSLEER. The CDR3 consists of 17 residues. The CDR3 reads CASSQDTQAGGPQTQYF. DNA of the CDR3: TGCGCCAGCAGCCAAGATACCCAAGCGGGGGGGCCCCAGACCCAGTACTTC.

The rearrangement links TRBV28 to TRBJ1-3; D remains ambiguous. V lost 3 bases to trimming and J lost 4 bases, with 10 bases between them. This CDR3 is built from 14 residues. Germline CDR1 is MDHEN and CDR2 is SYDVKM. The CDR3 region is CASSLLRAGNTIYF. CDR3 DNA sequence: TGTGCCAGCAGTTTGTTGCGGGCGGGAAACACCATATATTTT.

The chain is built from TRBV18 and TRBJ1-1, with 8 bases fitting TRBD1. Germline V CDR1 and CDR2: KGHSH, LQKENI. The CDR3 is 14 residues long. The trim removed 8 bases at V and 5 bases at J, leaving 10 bases unmatched. The CDR3 sequence is CASTVTGGRTEAFF. As DNA, the CDR3 is TGTGCCAGCACCGTAACAGGGGGAAGGACTGAAGCTTTCTTT. Using reference TRBV18 and TRBJ1-1 for the parts outside the CDR3, the full variable domain is NAGVMQNPRHLVRRRGQEARLRCSPMKGHSHVYWYRQLPEEGLKFMVYLQKENIIDESGMPKERFSAEFPKEGPSILRIQQVVRGDSAAYFCASTVTGGRTEAFFGQGTRLTVV.

The rearrangement joins TRBV6-5 to TRBJ2-1, with TRBD1 matching over 8 bases. The CDR3 length is 14 residues. Trimming removed 7 bases from V and 5 bases from J; junction bases left unmatched: 7. Looked up from germline, CDR1 is MNHEY and CDR2 is SVGAGI. The DNA of the CDR3 is TGTGCCAGCAATCGACAGGGGCCCCACAATGAGCAGTTCTTC. Amino acid sequence: CASNRQGPHNEQFF.

The chain couples TRBV5-6 to TRBJ1-2; 11 positions match TRBD1. Germline trimming cut 4 bases from V and 5 bases from J; bases unmatched to any gene: 10. The V gene's germline CDR1 is SGHDT and CDR2 YYEEEE. The CDR3 contains 16 residues. In DNA form, the CDR3 reads TGTGCCAGCAGCCCGGGTTGGGGACAGGGGGGATATGGCTACACCTTC. Its translation: CASSPGWGQGGYGYTF.

The chain has TRBV5-1 and TRBJ1-1; possibly TRBD1 for D (5 bases). The V gene lost 1 base and the J gene lost 7 bases, with 8 bases spanning the gap. The CDR3 runs 12 residues. Germline V gene lookup returns CDR1 SGHRS and CDR2 YFSETQ. The CDR3 here is CASSLPGDEAFF. The DNA of the CDR3 is TGCGCCAGCAGCTTGCCGGGGGATGAAGCTTTCTTT.

This chain's CDR3 is CASSEFLGGIVSGNTIYF. CDR3 bases: TGTGCCAGCAGTGAATTTTTAGGGGGCATCGTCTCTGGAAACACCATATATTTT. The gene calls are TRBV6-1 and TRBJ1-3; 7 bases match TRBD1. Trimming at V came to 2 bases and at J to 0 bases, leaving 10 bases not matched to a gene. CDR3 length equals 18 residues. Germline-derived CDR1 and CDR2 are MNHNS and SASEGT.